Shown below are 13 T cell receptor beta chains from a single sample sequenced in a study of siplizumab effects on memory and regulatory T cells. This table comes from immunoSEQ multiplex PCR, and its TCRdb copy is limited to in-frame clones, with some not included. The data hold tens of thousands of clones, with around four fifths observed a single time. The specimen was memory CD4+ T cells sorted from blood. These receptors originate from a human donor in good health.

The J gene is TRBJ2-3, the V gene TRBV30, with 11 bases matching TRBD2. In germline, CDR1 is GTSNPN, CDR2 SVGIG (reference sequence). Trimming at V came to 7 bases and at J to 1 base, leaving 4 bases not matched to a gene. This CDR3 comprises 14 residues. The chain's CDR3 is CAYSGRGGTDTQYF. The CDR3 nucleotides read TGTGCCTATAGCGGGAGGGGAGGCACAGATACGCAGTATTTT.

This chain joins TRBV2 and TRBJ2-1; tentatively, D is TRBD1 (6 bases). This CDR3 spans 14 amino acids. The germline gives CDR1 SNHLY, CDR2 FYNNEI. Trimming stripped 7 bases from V and 8 bases from J, with 18 bases between. CDR3 DNA: TGTGCCAGCAATCCCGGGACACCGAGGGATGAGCAGTTCTTC. Encoded protein: CASNPGTPRDEQFF.

The V gene is TRBV12-5, the J gene TRBJ2-3; D gene uncertain. CDR1 is LGHNT, CDR2 FRNRAP, per germline. The CDR3 length is 12 residues. V lost 5 bases, J lost 7 bases, and 10 bases lay in between. DNA of the CDR3: TGTGCTAGTGGTCCTGAGTCGTATACGCAGTATTTT. Translation: CASGPESYTQYF.

V gene TRBV6-5 combines with J gene TRBJ1-1; TRBD1 might be the D (5 bases). V lost 2 bases and J 3 bases, leaving 7 bases between the germline ends. Germline assignment: CDR1 MNHEY and CDR2 SVGAGI. The CDR3 loop spans 13 amino acids. This CDR3 reads CASSYPGHTEAFF. In nucleotides, the CDR3 is TGTGCCAGCAGTTACCCGGGACACACTGAAGCTTTCTTT.

The chain is built from TRBV7-9 and TRBJ2-5, with 9 bases that match TRBD1. With 5 bases clipped from V and 2 bases from J, the junction kept 3 bases outside the gene matches. The CDR3 totals 14 residues. CDR1 is SEHNR, CDR2 FQNEAQ, per germline (reference sequence). The CDR3 region has the DNA TGTGCCAGCAGCCAGACAGGGGGGCAAGAGACCCAGTACTTC. This gives the protein CASSQTGGQETQYF.

The chain links TRBV10-3 to TRBJ2-5; a weak D match, TRBD2 (6 bases). The CDR3 is 16 amino acids. V lost 3 bases and J lost 1, with 15 bases in between. Germline-derived CDR1 and CDR2 are ENHRY and SYGVKD. The CDR3: CAISDPLGDFQETQYF. The DNA for the CDR3 is TGTGCCATCAGTGACCCCCTGGGGGACTTCCAAGAGACCCAGTACTTC.

The chain is built from TRBV30 and TRBJ1-5, with TRBD1 matching 9 bases. Germline CDR1 is GTSNPN and CDR2 is SVGIG (reference sequence). V shed 3 bases and J 6 bases; nucleotides not matched to a gene: 21. There are 19 residues in the CDR3. The CDR3 bases are TGTGCCTGGAGCCACTCGACAGGGGGGCAACCTAAGGGACTTCAGCCCCAGCATTTT. Residues: CAWSHSTGGQPKGLQPQHF.

The J gene is TRBJ1-2, the V gene TRBV7-8; tentative D call: TRBD1 (6 bases). Germline V gives CDR1 SGHVS, CDR2 FQNEAQ. V was clipped by 5 bases and J by 0 bases, with 16 bases between them. The CDR3 is made up of 16 amino acids. CDR3 coding DNA: TGTGCCAGCAGCCCCAGTTGGACAGCAGCTAACTATGGCTACACCTTC. Amino acid sequence: CASSPSWTAANYGYTF.

The chain recombines TRBV5-1 with TRBJ1-2, with D perhaps matching TRBD1 (6 bases). V was clipped by 1 base and J by 4 bases, with 20 bases between them. The germline V gene has CDR1 SGHRS and CDR2 YFSETQ. CDR3 size: 17 residues. The CDR3 spells CASSLMSGGRHSYGYTF. The CDR3 DNA is TGCGCCAGCAGCTTGATGTCGGGGGGGCGTCACAGCTATGGCTACACCTTC.

This chain uses TRBV6-5 with TRBJ2-4; D ambiguous. The CDR3 contains 16 residues. Germline-derived CDR1 and CDR2 are MNHEY and SVGAGI. V lost 0 bases and J lost 0, with 9 bases in between. Written as DNA, the CDR3 is TGTGCCAGCAGTTACTCGAAGGGAATAGCCAAAAACATTCAGTACTTC. Its protein product is CASSYSKGIAKNIQYF.

The rearrangement links TRBV29-1 to TRBJ2-2, with 9 bases fitting TRBD2. CDR1 is SQVTM and CDR2 is ANQGSEA in the germline V gene. Trimming cost V 3 bases and J 6 bases; bases outside gene matches: 5. The length of the CDR3 is 14 residues. In DNA form, the CDR3 reads TGCAGCGTTGAGAAGACTAGCGGCTCCGGGGAGCTGTTTTTT. This codes for CSVEKTSGSGELFF.

The genes are TRBV5-1 and TRBJ2-7, with 8 bases aligning to TRBD1. The CDR3 has 13 residues. V shed 4 bases and J 3 bases; nucleotides not matched to a gene: 3. Germline CDR1 reads SGHRS; CDR2 reads YFSETQ. The CDR3, as DNA: TGCGCCAGCAGCCTCGACAGGGGCTACGAGCAGTACTTC. It yields the protein CASSLDRGYEQYF.

The chain combines TRBV28 with TRBJ1-4, with D possibly TRBD1 on 5 matching bases. The CDR3 spans 16 residues. Trimming cost V 4 bases and J 4 bases, with 16 bases left between them. Per the germline V gene, CDR1 is MDHEN and CDR2 is SYDVKM. The CDR3 region is CASSSQPGRDNEKLFF. The CDR3 DNA reads TGTGCCAGCAGTTCGCAGCCGGGACGCGATAATGAAAAACTGTTTTTT.